Below, 25 T cell receptor beta chains from the same sample are listed, as sequenced in a study of T-cell memory formation after mild COVID-19. TCRdb re-derived calls from the 5' RACE reads in MiXCR, one entry per CDR3 protein. This sample yields 55,000 to 75,000 distinct CDR3 sequences, of which approximately 30% are seen a single time; roughly 44% belongs to the top ten. The sample was PBMCs or a T cell subset sorted from them (not recorded which). The source of these receptors is a man in his late teens or twenties who had mild COVID-19 (a few samples of this study predate the infection). Cell type and time point are not known.

The V call is TRBV4-1, the J call TRBJ2-5; D may be TRBD1 (6 bases). V lost 3 bases, J lost 5 bases, and 19 bases lay in between. Germline CDR1 is MGHRA and CDR2 is YSYEKL. The CDR3 spans 16 residues. The CDR3 is CASSHEGGLPIETQYF. Here the CDR3 DNA reads TGCGCCAGCAGCCATGAAGGGGGTCTCCCTATCGAGACCCAGTACTTC.

V usage is TRBV5-1 and J usage is TRBJ2-7; perhaps TRBD2 as D (7 bases). Germline CDR1 reads SGHRS; CDR2 reads YFSETQ. The CDR3 loop spans 14 amino acids. V lost 2 bases, J lost 3 bases, and 12 bases lay in between. CDR3 residues: CASSLEGGDYEQYV. CDR3 in DNA: TGCGCCAGCAGCTTAGAAGGGGGGGACTACGAGCAGTACGTC.

The genes are TRBV28 and TRBJ2-4; D may match TRBD1 or TRBD2 (5 bases each). Germline loops: CDR1 MDHEN, CDR2 SYDVKM. The CDR3 sequence is 18 residues long. Trimming shortened V by 4 bases and J by 8 bases, and 27 bases separated the two germline ends. This chain's CDR3 is CASSSSLAPGTLSYIQYF. As DNA, the CDR3 is TGTGCCAGCAGTTCCAGCCTAGCCCCGGGGACCTTGTCCTACATTCAGTACTTC.

The genes are TRBV27 and TRBJ2-7; possible D gene TRBD2, 5 bases. CDR1 is MNHEY, CDR2 SMNVEV, per germline (reference sequence). The CDR3 loop spans 13 amino acids. Trimming stripped 10 bases from V and 0 bases from J, with 13 bases between. CDR3 nucleotides: TGTGCCACCATGGAGGTCCCCTCCTACGAGCAGTACTTC. Encoded protein: CATMEVPSYEQYF.

This clonotype was observed a handful of times. The rearrangement uses TRBV12-3 or TRBV12-4 and TRBJ1-5; 7 bases align to TRBD1. Germline trimming cut 6 bases from V and 4 bases from J; bases unmatched to any gene: 6. The CDR3 consists of 14 residues. The CDR3 DNA follows: TGTGCCAGCAGGGGCAGGGGGGAAAATCAGCCCCAGCATTTT. This codes for CASRGRGENQPQHF.

This clonotype has ten or more counts. The rearrangement joins TRBV20-1 to TRBJ2-1; 12 positions agree with TRBD1. The junction had 3 bases not matched to a gene; V was cut back by 3 bases and J by 9 bases. Germline CDR1 reads DFQATT; CDR2 reads SNEGSKA (reference sequence). The CDR3 loop spans 13 amino acids. CDR3: CSASGTGGTEQFF. Here the CDR3 DNA reads TGCAGTGCTAGTGGGACAGGGGGCACTGAGCAGTTCTTC.

This clonotype was counted between two and nine times. The chain joins TRBV14 to TRBJ1-2; TRBD1 might be the D (6 bases). The CDR3 contains 15 residues. CDR1 and CDR2 (germline): SGHDN, FVKESK. V dropped 1 base and J dropped 3 bases, with 12 bases sitting between them. The CDR3 loop reads CASSQGRGFDYGYTF. The CDR3 DNA is TGTGCCAGCAGCCAAGGCAGGGGTTTTGACTATGGCTACACCTTC.

The V and J genes are TRBV4-1 and TRBJ2-7; D possibly corresponds to TRBD1 (6 bases). The CDR3 totals 14 residues. Per germline, CDR1 MGHRA and CDR2 YSYEKL. V lost 2 bases to trimming and J lost 0 bases, with 8 bases between them. Written as DNA, the CDR3 is TGCGCCAGCAGCCAACGGGACATCTCCTACGAGCAGTACTTC. Encoded protein: CASSQRDISYEQYF.

V gene TRBV4-3 combines with J gene TRBJ1-2; D remains ambiguous. V was shortened by 1 base and J by 4 bases, with 10 bases between the two germline ends. The CDR3 spans 14 residues. The germline gives CDR1 LGHNA, CDR2 YSLEER. Here the CDR3 reads CASSQGCSGYGYTF. Here the CDR3 DNA reads TGCGCCAGCAGCCAAGGATGTTCAGGCTATGGCTACACCTTC.

This clonotype has just a few counts. This chain connects TRBV13 to TRBJ1-2, with unresolved D. The CDR3 spans 15 residues. The ends were cut back, 6 bases at V and 0 bases at J, with 14 bases in the middle. Germline lookup yields CDR1 PRHDT and CDR2 FYEKMQ (reference sequence). CDR3 sequence (DNA): TGTGCCAGCAGAGGTGGAGGTTCGTCTAACTATGGCTACACCTTC. Translating it yields CASRGGGSSNYGYTF.

This clonotype has more than one count but fewer than ten. This chain joins TRBV7-9 and TRBJ2-3, with D unclear. Trimming removed 2 bases at V and 5 bases at J, with 8 bases between. The CDR3 is 13 amino acids. CDR1 and CDR2 (germline): SEHNR, FQNEAQ (reference sequence). The CDR3 loop reads CASSLNPVDTQYF. The DNA for the CDR3 is TGTGCCAGCAGCTTAAACCCGGTAGATACGCAGTATTTT.

Of note for this clonotype: A read error may produce the germline difference seen at one junction end. The V gene is TRBV7-9, the J gene TRBJ2-2; D call uncertain. CDR3 length equals 12 residues. Germline V gene data show CDR1 as SEHNR and CDR2 as FQNEAQ (reference sequence). The CDR3 bases are TGTGCCGGCAGCTCGGTACCCGGGGAGCTGTTTTTT. Protein sequence: CAGSSVPGELFF. Complete variable domain (other parts from reference TRBV7-9 and TRBJ2-2): DTGVSQNPRHKITKRGQNVTFRCDPISEHNRLYWYRQTLGQGPEFLTYFQNEAQLEKSRLLSDRFSAERPKGSFSTLEIQRTEQGDSAMYLCAGSSVPGELFFGEGSRLTVL.

The rearrangement links TRBV19 to TRBJ1-1; 9 bases agree with TRBD1. V was pared by 6 bases and J by 1 base, with 3 bases of the junction left unmatched. CDR3 size: 14 residues. Per the germline V gene, CDR1 is LNHDA and CDR2 is SQIVND (reference sequence). CDR3 sequence (DNA): TGTGCCAGTAGCTGGACAGGGGCGAACACTGAAGCTTTCTTT. This encodes CASSWTGANTEAFF.

V gene TRBV12-3 or TRBV12-4 combines with J gene TRBJ2-7; 9 nucleotides match TRBD2. The CDR3 spans 15 residues. The J segment lost 2 bases and the V segment lost 7 bases, leaving 9 bases of the junction unmatched. The CDR3 is CASKSRTSEAYEQYF. CDR3 DNA sequence: TGTGCCAGCAAATCTAGGACTAGCGAAGCCTACGAGCAGTACTTC.

This clonotype appeared a few times. The V and J genes are TRBV20-1 and TRBJ1-2, with no clear D. There are 13 residues in the CDR3. The germline CDR1 and CDR2 sequences are DFQATT and SNEGSKA (reference sequence). Trimming removed 0 bases from V and 4 bases from J, with 9 bases in between. CDR3 in amino acids: CSARDLAVYGYTF. CDR3 in DNA: TGCAGTGCTAGAGATCTGGCAGTCTATGGCTACACCTTC.

In its sample, this clonotype was seen a few times. This chain links TRBV24-1 with TRBJ2-1; the match to TRBD2 covers 8 bases. The CDR3 is 15 residues long. J lost 2 bases, V lost 5 bases, and 4 bases had no gene match. CDR1 is KGHDR and CDR2 is SFDVKD in the germline V gene. As DNA, the CDR3 is TGTGCCACCAGTGCCGCGGGGGGTCCCTACAATGAGCAGTTCTTC. Its protein product is CATSAAGGPYNEQFF.

This clonotype turned up a few times. The chain couples TRBV7-2 to TRBJ2-1, with D uncertain. V lost 2 bases and J 10 bases, leaving 9 bases between the germline ends. The germline CDR1 and CDR2 sequences are SGHTA and FQGNSA. The CDR3 contains 12 residues. CDR3 sequence reads: CASSLLRNEQFF. The CDR3 DNA follows: TGTGCCAGCAGCTTACTCCGCAACGAGCAGTTCTTC.

V gene TRBV12-3 or TRBV12-4 combines with J gene TRBJ2-1; TRBD2 might be the D (6 bases). Trimming cost V 0 bases and J 6 bases, with 9 bases left between them. The CDR3 is made up of 14 amino acids. CDR3 in DNA: TGTGCCAGCAGTTTAGCGCGGGGACTCAATGAGCAGTTCTTC. Amino acid sequence: CASSLARGLNEQFF.

This clonotype was seen more than once but under ten times. The chain uses TRBV11-2 and TRBJ2-5; TRBD2 matches 9 bases. Germline lookup yields CDR1 SGHAT and CDR2 FQNNGV. After removal of 5 bases from V and 3 bases from J, the junction contained 4 bases not matched to a gene. The CDR3 consists of 14 residues. The CDR3 here is CASSPSSGEETQYF. CDR3 DNA sequence: TGTGCCAGCAGCCCGTCTAGCGGGGAAGAGACCCAGTACTTC.

The chain recombines TRBV4-3 with TRBJ2-7; D is undetermined. The CDR3 runs 16 residues. Germline values: CDR1 LGHNA, CDR2 YSLEER. V lost 4 bases, J lost 0 bases, and 16 bases lay in between. Written as DNA, the CDR3 is TGCGCCAGCAGCCCTCCTAGGGCTCCCAGCTCCTACGAGCAGTACTTC. Encoded protein: CASSPPRAPSSYEQYF.

This clonotype was observed a few times. J is TRBJ1-2 and V is TRBV20-1, with D perhaps matching TRBD1 (5 bases). This CDR3 region has 14 residues. Looked up from germline, CDR1 is DFQATT and CDR2 is SNEGSKA (reference sequence). The ends were cut back, 0 bases at V and 4 bases at J, with 12 bases in the middle. The CDR3 DNA sequence: TGCAGTGCTAGAGATCAAGGCAGGGCCTATGGCTACACCTTC. It codes for CSARDQGRAYGYTF.

This clonotype turned up a few times. The chain is built from TRBV5-6 and TRBJ1-2; no firm D call. CDR1 is SGHDT and CDR2 is YYEEEE in the germline V gene. Trimming shortened V by 0 bases and J by 1 base, and 7 bases separated the two germline ends. This CDR3 region has 14 residues. CDR3 amino acids: CASSLGPLNYGYTF. The CDR3, as DNA: TGTGCCAGCAGCTTGGGACCGCTTAACTATGGCTACACCTTC.

This clonotype has more than one count but fewer than ten. The gene calls are TRBV5-1 and TRBJ2-7; D is possibly TRBD1 (5 bases). The CDR3 sequence is 14 residues long. The germline V and J ends were trimmed by 0 bases and 2 bases, with 9 bases remaining between them. The V gene's germline CDR1 is SGHRS and CDR2 YFSETQ. The CDR3 loop is CASSLGGHPYEQYF. The CDR3 nucleotides read TGCGCCAGCAGCTTGGGAGGACACCCCTACGAGCAGTACTTC.

The rearrangement links TRBV4-3 to TRBJ2-3, with TRBD2 matching over 9 bases. The CDR3 is 17 amino acids. Per the germline V gene, CDR1 is LGHNA and CDR2 is YSLEER. The J segment lost 3 bases and the V segment lost 0 bases, leaving 7 bases of the junction unmatched. CDR3 loop: CASSQDLPSGVTDTQYF. The CDR3 nucleotides read TGCGCCAGCAGCCAAGATCTACCTAGCGGGGTTACAGATACGCAGTATTTT.

The gene calls are TRBV12-3 or TRBV12-4 and TRBJ2-7, with TRBD1 identical over 8 bases. V shed 7 bases and J 0 bases; nucleotides not matched to a gene: 5. This CDR3 has 14 amino acids. In DNA form, the CDR3 reads TGTGCCAGCACCGCCGGACAGGGCTCCTACGAGCAGTACTTC. Amino acid sequence: CASTAGQGSYEQYF.